The present TCR beta chain was sequenced within a study of CD8+ T cells in alopecia areata. Study at large: By percentage of affected scalp area, the severity of treated patients was scored.

Remarks on this clone: Its antigen is not identified.

Study results and limitations: Across lesional scalp, and particularly alopecia totalis/universalis, clonality surpassed that of normal scalp.

The CDR3 totals 15 residues. Germline lookup yields CDR1 SQVTM and CDR2 ANQGSEA. V trimming: 1 base; J trimming: 5 bases; junction bases outside the gene matches: 6. Following RNA extraction, reverse transcription yielded cDNA that acted as the sequencing template. This table comes from immunoSEQ multiplex PCR, and its TCRdb copy is limited to in-frame clones, with some not included. The sample records 250,000 to 350,000 clones, 50% to 75% being singletons. Described treatment: oral pan-JAK inhibitor, 5-10 mg twice daily. This clonotype originated in a human donor with alopecia areata. This rearrangement joins TRBV29-1 to TRBJ2-1, with 9 bases that match TRBD1. The sample consisted of CD4+ T cells sorted from blood, taken at roughly week 53, from a patient treated with tofacitinib. CDR3 DNA sequence: TGCAGCGTTGAAGTCCCGGGACAGGGTAACAATGAGCAGTTCTTC. It yields the protein CSVEVPGQGNNEQFF.